The 16 T cell receptor beta chains below all came from one sample that was sequenced in a study of blood T cells in healthy people across ages. The authors ran a second PCR of roughly 6 to 12 cycles using a sample-barcoded 5' primer and a J-beta primer mix. TCRdb recomputed calls from the 5' RACE reads with MiXCR, one row per CDR3 protein. The sample lists 900,000 to 950,000 distinct CDR3 sequences; 25% to 30% were seen once. This same sample was also part of a study on T cells of mothers and their children.

Sequenced: blood. Receptors originate from a woman between 40 and 50 years old in good health.

This clonotype was found many times. The J gene is TRBJ1-1, the V gene TRBV20-1; possibly TRBD1 for D (5 bases). Trimming pared 0 bases from V and 5 bases from J, leaving 16 bases between. Germline V lookup: CDR1 DFQATT, CDR2 SNEGSKA (reference sequence). The CDR3 loop spans 15 amino acids. The CDR3: CSARDKGTPGTEAFF. DNA of the CDR3: TGCAGTGCTAGAGATAAGGGGACCCCAGGGACTGAAGCTTTCTTT.

This clonotype was seen only a few times. Being one base from a much bigger clone, this may be a read error. The gene calls are TRBV7-3 and TRBJ2-3, with D unresolved. This CDR3 is 13 amino acids long. Looked up from germline, CDR1 is SGHTA and CDR2 is FQGTGA. Trimming shortened V by 4 bases and J by 4 bases, and 9 bases separated the two germline ends. The CDR3 DNA reads TGTGCCAGCAGCTCCGTGAGCGCAGATACGCAGTATTTT. Residues: CASSSVSADTQYF.

This chain uses TRBV4-3 with TRBJ1-6; D is unresolved. Germline V gene data show CDR1 as LGHNA and CDR2 as YSLEER. The CDR3 is made up of 15 amino acids. The ends were cut back, 0 bases at V and 10 bases at J, with 13 bases in the middle. As DNA, the CDR3 is TGCGCCAGCAGCCAAGATTCCCCCAATTTGTCACCCCTCCACTTT. Its translation is CASSQDSPNLSPLHF.

J is TRBJ2-1 and V is TRBV13; possibly TRBD1 or TRBD2 for D (6 bases each). The V and J ends lost 2 bases and 2 bases respectively, with 10 bases between them. CDR3 length: 15 amino acids. The germline CDR1 and CDR2 sequences are PRHDT and FYEKMQ (reference sequence). CDR3 nucleotide sequence: TGTGCCAGCAGCTTAAGGGGGGCGACCTACAATGAGCAGTTCTTC. Translation: CASSLRGATYNEQFF. Full variable domain (rest looked up from reference TRBV13 and TRBJ2-1): AAGVIQSPRHLIKEKRETATLKCYPIPRHDTVYWYQQGPGQDPQFLISFYEKMQSDKGSIPDRFSAQQFSDYHSELNMSSLELGDSALYFCASSLRGATYNEQFFGPGTRLTVL.

The V gene is TRBV3-1, the J gene TRBJ1-5; D gene uncertain. Germline CDR1 reads LGHDT; CDR2 reads YNNKEL (reference sequence). The CDR3 covers 15 residues. V was shortened by 1 base and J by 0 bases, with 7 bases between the two germline ends. The DNA for the CDR3 is TGTGCCAGCAGCCAAGGGACCCATAGCAATCAGCCCCAGCATTTT. Protein product: CASSQGTHSNQPQHF. Complete variable domain (other parts from reference TRBV3-1 and TRBJ1-5): DTAVSQTPKYLVTQMGNDKSIKCEQNLGHDTMYWYKQDSKKFLKIMFSYNNKELIINETVPNRFSPKSPDKAHLNLHINSLELGDSAVYFCASSQGTHSNQPQHFGDGTRLSIL.

This clonotype was counted only a few times. The V and J genes are TRBV7-8 and TRBJ2-7; D uncertain. CDR1 SGHVS and CDR2 FQNEAQ come from the germline V gene. The germline V and J ends were trimmed by 5 bases and 0 bases, with 14 bases remaining between them. The CDR3 is made up of 15 amino acids. The CDR3 is CASSPREASSYEQYF. CDR3 coding DNA: TGTGCCAGCAGCCCAAGAGAGGCGAGCTCCTACGAGCAGTACTTC.

This clonotype has a handful of counts. The chain links TRBV5-1 to TRBJ1-1, with D maybe TRBD1 (5 bases). This CDR3 spans 16 amino acids. Germline loops: CDR1 SGHRS, CDR2 YFSETQ. The V end lost 4 bases, the J end lost 1 base, and 17 bases lay between the germline ends. CDR3 loop: CASSAAGNSGNTEAFF. CDR3 DNA sequence: TGCGCCAGCAGCGCAGCAGGGAATTCCGGGAACACTGAAGCTTTCTTT.

This clonotype was recorded once. V usage is TRBV12-3 or TRBV12-4 and J usage is TRBJ2-4; D unclear. Gene TRBJ2-7 matches the end of the DNA better, so the J call may be wrong. This CDR3 region has 12 residues. CDR3 in amino acids: CASTSNSYEQYF. The CDR3 nucleotides read TGTGCCAGCACTTCCAATTCCTACGAGCAGTACTTC.

This clonotype was seen ten or more times. The J gene is TRBJ2-6, the V gene TRBV7-6; TRBD1 agrees at 9 bases. Losses at the gene ends were 5 bases for V and 0 bases for J; bases not matched to a gene: 5. Germline values: CDR1 SGHVS, CDR2 FNYEAQ. The length of the CDR3 is 17 residues. CDR3 nucleotide sequence: TGTGCCAGCAGCCACAGGGGGCCCAACTCTGGGGCCAACGTCCTGACTTTC. Encoded protein: CASSHRGPNSGANVLTF.

The chain is built from TRBV7-2 and TRBJ1-4; TRBD1 is a possible D gene (5 bases). There are 16 residues in the CDR3. From germline, CDR1 is SGHTA and CDR2 FQGNSA. Trimming took 3 bases from V and 4 from J, leaving 15 bases between them. This CDR3 reads CASSLGPGRVNEKLFF. The CDR3 DNA is TGTGCCAGCAGCTTGGGACCGGGACGGGTTAATGAAAAACTGTTTTTT. Variable domain in full (rest from reference TRBV7-2 and TRBJ1-4): GAGVSQSPSNKVTEKGKDVELRCDPISGHTALYWYRQSLGQGLEFLIYFQGNSAPDKSGLPSDRFSAERTGGSVSTLTIQRTQQEDSAVYLCASSLGPGRVNEKLFFGSGTQLSVL.

The chain has TRBV2 and TRBJ1-4; the match to TRBD1 covers 7 bases. The CDR3 has 15 amino acids. V dropped 7 bases and J dropped 1; count of bases not matched to a gene: 6. Germline V lookup: CDR1 SNHLY, CDR2 FYNNEI. The chain's CDR3 is CASTRQGQTNEKLFF. As DNA, the CDR3 is TGTGCCAGCACCAGACAGGGCCAAACTAATGAAAAACTGTTTTTT.

This clonotype was detected many times. The CDR3 coding sequence is TGCAGTGCTAGAGATCGGTTCGGGGGCTCCTACGAGCAGTACTTC. This encodes CSARDRFGGSYEQYF. The chain uses TRBV20-1 and TRBJ2-7, with a tentative D call TRBD2 (6 bases). Germline V lookup: CDR1 DFQATT, CDR2 SNEGSKA (reference sequence). The ends were cut back, 0 bases at V and 0 bases at J, with 12 bases in the middle. The CDR3 contains 15 residues.

This clonotype occurred a few times. One base away lies a much larger clone, so this may be a sequencing read error. V usage is TRBV20-1 and J usage is TRBJ2-7; D remains ambiguous. The CDR3 is 12 residues long. The germline gives CDR1 DFQATT, CDR2 SNEGSKA (reference sequence). The CDR3 sequence is CGAPWTGREQYF. CDR3 bases: TGCGGTGCCCCCTGGACCGGGCGCGAGCAGTACTTC.

The rearrangement links TRBV6-5 to TRBJ2-3; D unclear. Germline V CDR1 and CDR2: MNHEY, SVGAGI. This CDR3 spans 16 amino acids. Trimming removed 2 bases at V and 0 bases at J, with 12 bases between. The CDR3 DNA is TGTGCCAGCAGTTACGAGCGACCGCCGAGCACAGATACGCAGTATTTT. Amino acids: CASSYERPPSTDTQYF.

The chain combines TRBV7-9 with TRBJ1-5; D is unclear. This CDR3 region has 14 residues. V lost 6 bases and J 4 bases, leaving 13 bases between the germline ends. Germline V CDR1 and CDR2: SEHNR, FQNEAQ (reference sequence). DNA of the CDR3: TGTGCCAGCAGGTCGGACTCATCGAATCAGCCCCAGCATTTT. The encoded protein is CASRSDSSNQPQHF.

Concerning this clonotype: A single base separates this from a much larger clone, so it may be a read error. The chain links TRBV5-1 to TRBJ1-1, with 7 bases fitting TRBD1. This CDR3 is built from 19 residues. Germline trimming cut 4 bases from V and 1 base from J; bases unmatched to any gene: 19. Germline V lookup: CDR1 SGHRS, CDR2 YFSETQ. The CDR3 reads CASSPSRLGGFGKNTEAFF. The CDR3 nucleotides are TGCGCCAGCAGCCCCTCAAGGTTAGGGGGCTTTGGGAAGAACACTGAAGCTTTCTTT.